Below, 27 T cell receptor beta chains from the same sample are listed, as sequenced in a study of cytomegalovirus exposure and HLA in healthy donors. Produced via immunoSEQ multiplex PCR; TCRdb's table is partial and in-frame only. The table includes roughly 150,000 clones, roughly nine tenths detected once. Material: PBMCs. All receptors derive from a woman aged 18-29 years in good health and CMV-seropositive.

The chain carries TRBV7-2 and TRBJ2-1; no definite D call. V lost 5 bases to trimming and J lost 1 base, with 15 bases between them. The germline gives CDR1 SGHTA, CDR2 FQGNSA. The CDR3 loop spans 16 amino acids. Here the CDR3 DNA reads TGTGCCAGCAGCCTCTCAACGAGTAATTCCTACAATGAGCAGTTCTTC. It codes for CASSLSTSNSYNEQFF.

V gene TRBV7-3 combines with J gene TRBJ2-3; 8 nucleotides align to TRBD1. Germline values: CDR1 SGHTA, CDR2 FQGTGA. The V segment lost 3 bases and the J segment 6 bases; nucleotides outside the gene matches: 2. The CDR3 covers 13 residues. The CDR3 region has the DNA TGTGCCAGCAGCTTGGACAGGGAGGATACGCAGTATTTT. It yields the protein CASSLDREDTQYF.

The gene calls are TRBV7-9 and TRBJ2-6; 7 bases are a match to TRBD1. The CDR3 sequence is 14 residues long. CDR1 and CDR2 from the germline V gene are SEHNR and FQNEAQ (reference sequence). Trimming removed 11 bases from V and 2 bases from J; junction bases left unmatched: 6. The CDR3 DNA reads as TGTGCCTCCCACGACAGGGCTGGGGCCAACGTCCTGACTTTC. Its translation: CASHDRAGANVLTF.

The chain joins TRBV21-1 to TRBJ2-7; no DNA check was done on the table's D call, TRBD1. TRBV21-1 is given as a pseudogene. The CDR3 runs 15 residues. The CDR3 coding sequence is TGTGCCAGCAGCACCCGACAGGTCACCTCCTACGAGCAGTACTTC. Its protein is CASSTRQVTSYEQYF.

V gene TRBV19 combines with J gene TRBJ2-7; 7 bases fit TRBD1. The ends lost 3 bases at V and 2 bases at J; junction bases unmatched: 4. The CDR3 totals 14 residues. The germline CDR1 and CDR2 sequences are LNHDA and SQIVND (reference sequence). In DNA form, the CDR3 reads TGTGCCAGTAGTATCCGGGACAGTGCCTACGAGCAGTACTTC. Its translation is CASSIRDSAYEQYF.

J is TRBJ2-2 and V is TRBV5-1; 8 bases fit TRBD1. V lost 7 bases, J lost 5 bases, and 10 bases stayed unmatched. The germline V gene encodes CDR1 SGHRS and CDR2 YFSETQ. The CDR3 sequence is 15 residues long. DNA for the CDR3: TGCGCCAGCTCCCTTGACAGGGGTTTGACCGGGGAGCTGTTTTTT. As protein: CASSLDRGLTGELFF. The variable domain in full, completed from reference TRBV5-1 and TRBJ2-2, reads KAGVTQTPRYLIKTRGQQVTLSCSPISGHRSVSWYQQTPGQGLQFLFEYFSETQRNKGNFPGRFSGRQFSNSRSEMNVSTLELGDSALYLCASSLDRGLTGELFFGEGSRLTVL.

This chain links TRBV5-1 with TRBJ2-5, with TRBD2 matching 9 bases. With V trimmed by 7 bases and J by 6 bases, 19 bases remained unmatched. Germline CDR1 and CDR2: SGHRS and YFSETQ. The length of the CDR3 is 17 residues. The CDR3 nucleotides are TGCGCCAGCTCCCAACTTGGAGCGGGAGGTAATTTCAAGACCCAGTACTTC. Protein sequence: CASSQLGAGGNFKTQYF.

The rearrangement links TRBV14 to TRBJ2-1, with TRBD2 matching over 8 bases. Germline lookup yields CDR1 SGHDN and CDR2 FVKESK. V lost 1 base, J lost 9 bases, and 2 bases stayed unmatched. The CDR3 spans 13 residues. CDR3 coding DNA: TGTGCCAGCAGCCAAGGACTAGCGTCTGAGCAGTTCTTC. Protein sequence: CASSQGLASEQFF.

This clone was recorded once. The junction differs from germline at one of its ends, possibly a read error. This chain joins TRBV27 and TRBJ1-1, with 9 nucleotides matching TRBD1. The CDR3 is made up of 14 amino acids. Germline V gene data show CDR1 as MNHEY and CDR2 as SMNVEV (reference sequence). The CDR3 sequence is CASSLSGTGMKIGF. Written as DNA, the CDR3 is TGTGCCAGCAGTTTATCCGGGACAGGGATGAAGATAGGTTTT.

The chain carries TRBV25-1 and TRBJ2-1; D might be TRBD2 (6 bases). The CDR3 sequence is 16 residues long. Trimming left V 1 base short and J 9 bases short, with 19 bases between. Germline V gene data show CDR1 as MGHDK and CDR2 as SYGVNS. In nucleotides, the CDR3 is TGTGCCAGCAGTGAATCCCTGGGACGCGGGGTTGGTGAGCAGTTCTTC. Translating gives CASSESLGRGVGEQFF.

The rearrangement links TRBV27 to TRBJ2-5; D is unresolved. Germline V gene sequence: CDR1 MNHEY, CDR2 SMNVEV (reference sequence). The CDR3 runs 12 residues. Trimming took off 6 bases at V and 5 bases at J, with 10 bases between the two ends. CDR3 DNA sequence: TGTGCCAGCAGCAAAAACCGGGAGACCCAGTACTTC. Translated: CASSKNRETQYF.

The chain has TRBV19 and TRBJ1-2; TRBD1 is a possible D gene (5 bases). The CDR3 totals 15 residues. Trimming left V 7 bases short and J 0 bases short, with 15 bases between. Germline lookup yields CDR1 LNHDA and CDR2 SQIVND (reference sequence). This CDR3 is CASTTPGLSNYGYTF. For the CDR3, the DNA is TGTGCCAGTACGACCCCGGGACTTTCTAACTATGGCTACACCTTC.

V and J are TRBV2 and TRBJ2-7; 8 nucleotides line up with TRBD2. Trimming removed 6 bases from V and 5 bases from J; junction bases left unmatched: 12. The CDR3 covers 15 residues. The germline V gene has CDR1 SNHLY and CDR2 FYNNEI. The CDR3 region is CASRGGREVVDEQYF. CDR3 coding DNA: TGTGCCAGCAGGGGAGGGCGGGAGGTAGTGGACGAGCAGTACTTC.

This CDR3 reads CASSWGGGSHTGELFF. CDR3 DNA: TGTGCCAGCAGCTGGGGGGGCGGGAGTCACACCGGGGAGCTGTTTTTT. The rearrangement joins TRBV7-6 to TRBJ2-2; D might be TRBD2 (7 bases). Trimming took 4 bases from V and 3 from J, leaving 15 bases between them. The CDR3 runs to 16 residues. Germline V gene sequence: CDR1 SGHVS, CDR2 FNYEAQ. The full variable domain, its missing parts supplied by reference TRBV7-6 and TRBJ2-2, is GAGVSQSPRYKVTKRGQDVALRCDPISGHVSLYWYRQALGQGPEFLTYFNYEAQQDKSGLPNDRFSAERPEGSISTLTIQRTEQRDSAMYRCASSWGGGSHTGELFFGEGSRLTVL.

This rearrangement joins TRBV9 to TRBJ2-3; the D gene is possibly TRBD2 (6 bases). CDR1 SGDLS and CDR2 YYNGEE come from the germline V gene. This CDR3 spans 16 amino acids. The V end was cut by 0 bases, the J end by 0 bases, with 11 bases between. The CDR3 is CASSVAVADSTDTQYF. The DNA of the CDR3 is TGTGCCAGCAGCGTAGCGGTAGCGGATAGCACAGATACGCAGTATTTT.

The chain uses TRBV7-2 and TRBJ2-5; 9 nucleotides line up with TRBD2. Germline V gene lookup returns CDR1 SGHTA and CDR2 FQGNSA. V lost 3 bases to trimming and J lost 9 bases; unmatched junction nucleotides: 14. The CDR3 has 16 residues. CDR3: CASSLRLAGPPRAQYF. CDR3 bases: TGTGCCAGCAGCTTGCGGCTAGCGGGACCACCCCGGGCCCAGTACTTC.

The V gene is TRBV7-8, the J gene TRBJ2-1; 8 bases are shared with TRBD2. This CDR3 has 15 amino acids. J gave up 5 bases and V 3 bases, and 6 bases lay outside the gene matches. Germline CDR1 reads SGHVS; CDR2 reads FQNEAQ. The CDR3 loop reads CASSFQGLANNEQFF. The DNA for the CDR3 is TGTGCCAGCAGCTTTCAAGGACTAGCAAACAATGAGCAGTTCTTC.

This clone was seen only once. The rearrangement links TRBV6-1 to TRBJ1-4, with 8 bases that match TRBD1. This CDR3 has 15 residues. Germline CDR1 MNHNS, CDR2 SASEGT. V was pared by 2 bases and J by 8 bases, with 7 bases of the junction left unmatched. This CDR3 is CASSELPTGDEKLFF. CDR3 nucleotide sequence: TGTGCCAGCAGTGAACTGCCGACAGGGGACGAAAAACTGTTTTTT.

For the CDR3, the DNA is TGCGCCAGCAGCCAAGAAATACCGGGACTAGCGGGAGGGGGTAAACGGGATGAGCAGTTCTTC. Translated: CASSQEIPGLAGGGKRDEQFF. This chain connects TRBV4-3 to TRBJ2-1; the match to TRBD2 covers 16 bases. Per the germline V gene, CDR1 is LGHNA and CDR2 is YSLEER. The J segment lost 8 bases and the V segment lost 0 bases, leaving 16 bases of the junction unmatched. The CDR3 loop spans 21 amino acids.

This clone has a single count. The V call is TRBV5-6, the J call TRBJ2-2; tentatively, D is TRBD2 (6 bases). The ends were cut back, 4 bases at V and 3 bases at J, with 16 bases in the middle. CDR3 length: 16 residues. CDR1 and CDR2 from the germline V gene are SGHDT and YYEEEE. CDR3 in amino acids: CASSRRGSGYTGELFF. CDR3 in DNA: TGTGCCAGCAGCCGTCGAGGGAGCGGGTACACCGGGGAGCTGTTTTTT.

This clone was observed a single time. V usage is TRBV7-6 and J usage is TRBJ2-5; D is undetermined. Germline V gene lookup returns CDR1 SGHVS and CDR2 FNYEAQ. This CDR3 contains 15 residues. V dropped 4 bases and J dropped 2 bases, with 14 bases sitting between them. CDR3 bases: TGTGCCAGCAGCTCCCCCCGCTCGGTACAAGAGACCCAGTACTTC. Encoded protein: CASSSPRSVQETQYF.

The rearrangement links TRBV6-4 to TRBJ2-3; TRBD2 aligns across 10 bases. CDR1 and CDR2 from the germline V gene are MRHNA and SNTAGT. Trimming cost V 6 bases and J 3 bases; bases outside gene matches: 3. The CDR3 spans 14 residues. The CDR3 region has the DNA TGTGCCAGCAGCACTAGCGGGGAGACAGATACGCAGTATTTT. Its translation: CASSTSGETDTQYF.

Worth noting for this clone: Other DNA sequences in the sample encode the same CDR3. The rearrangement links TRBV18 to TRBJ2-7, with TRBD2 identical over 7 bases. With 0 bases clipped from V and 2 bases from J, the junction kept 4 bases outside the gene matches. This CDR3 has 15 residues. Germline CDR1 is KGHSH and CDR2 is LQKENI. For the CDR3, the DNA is TGTGCCAGCTCACCACCGAGGGGAGGGCCCTACGAGCAGTACTTC. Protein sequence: CASSPPRGGPYEQYF.

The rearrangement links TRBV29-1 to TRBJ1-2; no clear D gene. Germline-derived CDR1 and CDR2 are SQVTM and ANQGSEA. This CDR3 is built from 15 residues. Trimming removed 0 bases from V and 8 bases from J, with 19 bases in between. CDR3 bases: TGCAGCGTTGAAGAAAGGGTGGCCTCCTCGGGAGGCTACACCTTC. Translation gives CSVEERVASSGGYTF.

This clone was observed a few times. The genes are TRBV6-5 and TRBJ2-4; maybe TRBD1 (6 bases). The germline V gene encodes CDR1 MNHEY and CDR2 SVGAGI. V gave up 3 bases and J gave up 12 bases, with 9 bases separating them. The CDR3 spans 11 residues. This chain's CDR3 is CASSYRDTQYF. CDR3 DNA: TGTGCCAGCAGTTATAGGGACACTCAGTACTTC.

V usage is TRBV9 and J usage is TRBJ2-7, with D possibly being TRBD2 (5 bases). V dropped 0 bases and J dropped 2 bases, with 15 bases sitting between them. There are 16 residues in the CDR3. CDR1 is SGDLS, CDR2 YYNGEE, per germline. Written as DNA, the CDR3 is TGTGCCAGCAGCGTAGCTGGTGAGGGAGCGACCTACGAGCAGTACTTC. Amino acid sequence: CASSVAGEGATYEQYF. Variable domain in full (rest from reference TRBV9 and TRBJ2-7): DSGVTQTPKHLITATGQRVTLRCSPRSGDLSVYWYQQSLDQGLQFLIQYYNGEERAKGNILERFSAQQFPDLHSELNLSSLELGDSALYFCASSVAGEGATYEQYFGPGTRLTVT.

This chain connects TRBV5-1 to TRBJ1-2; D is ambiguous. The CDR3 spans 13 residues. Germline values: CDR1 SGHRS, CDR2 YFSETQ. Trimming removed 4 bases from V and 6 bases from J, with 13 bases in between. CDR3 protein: CASSLPEVHGYTF. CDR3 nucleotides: TGCGCCAGCAGCCTTCCCGAGGTCCATGGCTACACCTTC.